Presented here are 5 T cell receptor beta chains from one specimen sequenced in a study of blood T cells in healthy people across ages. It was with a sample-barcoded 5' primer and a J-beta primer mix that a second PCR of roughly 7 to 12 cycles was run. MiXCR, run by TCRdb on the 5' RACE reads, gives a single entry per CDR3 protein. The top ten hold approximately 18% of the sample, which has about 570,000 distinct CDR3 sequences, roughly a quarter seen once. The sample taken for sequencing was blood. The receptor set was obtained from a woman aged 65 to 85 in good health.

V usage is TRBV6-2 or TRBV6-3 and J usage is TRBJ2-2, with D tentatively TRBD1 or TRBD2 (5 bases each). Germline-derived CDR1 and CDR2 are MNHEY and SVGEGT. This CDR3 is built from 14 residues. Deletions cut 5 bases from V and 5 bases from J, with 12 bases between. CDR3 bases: TGTGCCAGCAGTGGGGCAGGGAGAACCGGGGAGCTGTTTTTT. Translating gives CASSGAGRTGELFF.

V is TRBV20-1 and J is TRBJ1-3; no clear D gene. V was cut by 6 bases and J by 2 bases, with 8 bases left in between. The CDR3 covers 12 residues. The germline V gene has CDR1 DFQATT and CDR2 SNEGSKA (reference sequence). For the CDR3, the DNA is TGCAGTGCCGTGGGCCCTGGAAACACCATATATTTT. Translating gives CSAVGPGNTIYF.

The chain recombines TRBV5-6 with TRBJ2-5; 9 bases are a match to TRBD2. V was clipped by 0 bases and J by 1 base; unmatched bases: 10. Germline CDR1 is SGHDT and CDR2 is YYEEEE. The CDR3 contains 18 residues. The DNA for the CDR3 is TGTGCCAGCAGCTTGGGCTTGGTAGCGGGGGACAGCCAAGAGACCCAGTACTTC. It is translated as CASSLGLVAGDSQETQYF. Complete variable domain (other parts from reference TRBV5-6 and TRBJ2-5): DAGVTQSPTHLIKTRGQQVTLRCSPKSGHDTVSWYQQALGQGPQFIFQYYEEEERQRGNFPDRFSGHQFPNYSSELNVNALLLGDSALYLCASSLGLVAGDSQETQYFGPGTRLLVL.

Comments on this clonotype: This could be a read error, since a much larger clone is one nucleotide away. The CDR3 DNA reads TGTGCCAGCAGTATGGGGGGGGCCCAAGAGACCCAGTACTTC. Residues: CASSMGGAQETQYF. The gene calls are TRBV6-1 and TRBJ2-5; D might be TRBD2 (7 bases). The ends were cut back, 5 bases at V and 1 base at J, with 11 bases in the middle. The germline V gene has CDR1 MNHNS and CDR2 SASEGT. The CDR3 totals 14 residues.

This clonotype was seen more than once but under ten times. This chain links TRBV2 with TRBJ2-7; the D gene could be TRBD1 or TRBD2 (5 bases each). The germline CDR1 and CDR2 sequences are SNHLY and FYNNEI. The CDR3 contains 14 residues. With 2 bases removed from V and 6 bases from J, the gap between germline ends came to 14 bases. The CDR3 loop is CASSEQGSGGEQYF. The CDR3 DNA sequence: TGTGCCAGCAGTGAACAGGGCTCTGGGGGCGAGCAGTACTTC.